The present TCR beta chain was sequenced within a study of blood T cell repertoires in COVID-19. In the study overall: COVID-19 samples, acute and convalescent, were from the United States, Italy and Spain. The analysed material was cDNA or gDNA that came from T cells, B-cell-depleted T cells, or PBMCs.

The table came from immunoSEQ multiplex PCR; TCRdb's copy has only in-frame clones and leaves some out. This sample carries about 300,000 clones, 80% to 90% of them seen once, and the ten largest clones take over 5%. CDR1 SGHAT and CDR2 FQNNGV come from the germline V gene. The CDR3 totals 17 residues. V was clipped by 1 base and J by 0 bases, with 15 bases between them. The sample was peripheral blood. The rearrangement joins TRBV11-2 to TRBJ2-5; TRBD1 is a possible D gene (6 bases). The sequence was obtained from a woman aged 45-65 years with COVID-19, enrolled during active disease. This chain's CDR3 is CASSLGLYRGNQETQYF. The CDR3, as DNA: TGTGCCAGCAGCTTAGGTTTATATAGGGGGAACCAAGAGACCCAGTACTTC.